The following is a T cell receptor beta chain sequence with its context. Antigen unknown. Measured with immunoSEQ multiplex PCR; TCRdb has only the in-frame clones, and not every one. In the table there are about 47,000 clones, roughly four fifths of which are singletons. The CDR3 consists of 15 residues. The ends were cut back, 4 bases at V and 4 bases at J, with 15 bases in the middle. The germline CDR1 and CDR2 sequences are SGDLS and YYNGEE. This record comes from a study of radiotherapy plus CTLA-4 blockade in lung cancer. Study-level points and caveats: Increased serum interferon-beta after radiation also reportedly predicted response strongly.

The TCR originated in a human donor with non-small cell lung cancer who had stable disease on radiotherapy plus ipilimumab. The chain links TRBV9 to TRBJ1-3, with D possibly being TRBD1 (5 bases). The sequencing here drew on peripheral blood, taken from a patient treated with radiotherapy plus ipilimumab. In DNA, the CDR3 is TGTGCCAGCAGCCCCGGGACCCAGGCGGGAAACACCATATATTTT. Its protein is CASSPGTQAGNTIYF. Full variable domain (outside the CDR3, taken from reference TRBV9 and TRBJ1-3): DSGVTQTPKHLITATGQRVTLRCSPRSGDLSVYWYQQSLDQGLQFLIQYYNGEERAKGNILERFSAQQFPDLHSELNLSSLELGDSALYFCASSPGTQAGNTIYFGEGSWLTVV.